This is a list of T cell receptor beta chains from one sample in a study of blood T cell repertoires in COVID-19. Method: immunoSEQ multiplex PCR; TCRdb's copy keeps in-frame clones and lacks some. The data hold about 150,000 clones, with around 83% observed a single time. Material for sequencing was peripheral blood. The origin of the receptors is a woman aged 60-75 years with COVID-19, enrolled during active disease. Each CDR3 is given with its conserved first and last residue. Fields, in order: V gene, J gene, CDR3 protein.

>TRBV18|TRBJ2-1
CASSRDSKSYNEQFF
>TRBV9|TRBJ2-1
CASSVFGQASSYNEQFF
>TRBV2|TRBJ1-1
CANPRDTRNTEAFF
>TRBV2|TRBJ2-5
CAGSGQGSVTQYF
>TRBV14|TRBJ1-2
CASRPGGRYGYTF
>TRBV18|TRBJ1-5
CASSPMVAPGQPQHF
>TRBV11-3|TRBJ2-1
CASSLGAGGHNEQFF
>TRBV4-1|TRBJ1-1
CASSPSGGGLGLNTEAFF
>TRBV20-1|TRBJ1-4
CSASDLEKLFF
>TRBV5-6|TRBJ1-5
CASSSRTGNQPQHF
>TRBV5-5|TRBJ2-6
CASSLAGSGANVLTF
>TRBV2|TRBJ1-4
CASLSGDRVSKLFF
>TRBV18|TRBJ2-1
CASSSRDSQGGEQFF
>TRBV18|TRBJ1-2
CASSPTGTGRANYGYTF
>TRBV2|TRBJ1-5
CASYRDRGQGNQPQHF
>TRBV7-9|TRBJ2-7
CASTIAGGPYEQYF
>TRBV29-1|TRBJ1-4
CSVESGEKLFF
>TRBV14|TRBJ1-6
CASSLRQAGSPLHF
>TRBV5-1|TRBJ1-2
CASSLDRSYGYTF
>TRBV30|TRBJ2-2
CAWRTGGYTGELFF
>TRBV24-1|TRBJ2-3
CATSEGLARITDTQYF
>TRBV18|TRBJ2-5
CASALNRGYGETQYF
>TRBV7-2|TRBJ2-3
CASSSSTLNTDTQYF
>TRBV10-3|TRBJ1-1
CAISTGGADTEAFF
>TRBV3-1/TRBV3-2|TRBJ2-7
CASSLDSSYEQYF
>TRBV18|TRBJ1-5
CASSRAGASQPQHF
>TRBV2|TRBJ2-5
CASSDGVVLYF
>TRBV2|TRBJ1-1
CASNPDRGNTEAFF
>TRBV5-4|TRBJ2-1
CAIGLAGNNEQFF
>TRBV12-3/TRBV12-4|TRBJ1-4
CASSLPGKLFF
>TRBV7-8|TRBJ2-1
CASSLGQGSYNEQFF
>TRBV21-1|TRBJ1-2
CATTPRGYGYTF
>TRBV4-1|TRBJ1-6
CASSQGRRAYNSPLHF
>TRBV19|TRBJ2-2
CASSRHLLAGGTNTGELFF
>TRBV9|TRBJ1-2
CASSVGGQGYTF